This record concerns one T cell receptor beta chain sequence. Its antigen is not identified. The same CDR3 is also encoded by other DNA sequences in this sample. This record belongs to a study of shared clonotypes between healthy human individuals. Whole-study results and caveats: Sequencing depth was predicted to influence how clonotypes are shared among donors. The sharing of 5% to 5.5% of naive CD4 clonotypes was seen across a few donors. Memory subsets had estimated richness that was generally smaller than that of naive subsets.

Sequenced by immunoSEQ multiplex PCR; TCRdb stores in-frame clones only, minus some. The table shows over a million clones, with around 74% occurring only once. The V end lost 6 bases, the J end lost 8 bases, and 13 bases lay between the germline ends. The CDR3 runs to 12 residues. Germline values: CDR1 MNHNY, CDR2 SVGAGI (reference sequence). The sample was memory CD4+ T cells sorted from blood. Described subset: CD45RA-negative fraction. The V gene is TRBV6-6, the J gene TRBJ1-2; weak D call: TRBD1 (6 bases). The clonotype originates from a man aged 18 to 35 in good health. CDR3 sequence reads: CASSPTGNGYTF. The CDR3 coding sequence is TGTGCCAGCAGCCCCACAGGGAACGGCTACACCTTC.